Listed below are T cell receptor beta chains from one sample, sequenced in a study of cytomegalovirus exposure and HLA in healthy donors. Clones were read by immunoSEQ multiplex PCR, and TCRdb kept only the in-frame ones, dropping some. The table includes roughly 220,000 clones, roughly 84% detected once. The sample comprised PBMCs. The receptors were sampled from a man aged 45 to 65 in good health and CMV-seronegative. CDR3s include the opening cysteine and the closing phenylalanine or tryptophan. Fields, in order: clone size, D gene, J gene, V gene, CDR3 DNA, CDR3 protein. D genes are given only for firm matches. The listing skips clone size in some rows; elsewhere it reads once, few, many or a size class.

.	TRBD1	TRBJ2-3	TRBV4-1	TGCGCCAGCAGCCAAGTGGGACAGATCCGCACAGATACGCAGTATTTT	CASSQVGQIRTDTQYF
.	.	TRBJ1-2	TRBV5-4	TGTGCCAGCAGCCGGGGGGGGACGGAGGCTAACTATGGCTACACCTTC	CASSRGGTEANYGYTF
.	.	TRBJ1-5	TRBV28	TGTGCCAGCACCCAAGCTACGGGGCCCCAGCATTTT	CASTQATGPQHF
.	TRBD1	TRBJ2-6	TRBV29-1	TGCAGCGTTCAGACAGGGGTCTCTGGGGCCAACGTCCTGACTTTC	CSVQTGVSGANVLTF
.	TRBD1	TRBJ2-5	TRBV5-1	TGCGCCAGCAGCTTCCAGGGGGCATTTGAGACCCAGTACTTC	CASSFQGAFETQYF
.	TRBD1	TRBJ2-1	TRBV6-6	TGTGCGCATGGGACAGGGCCCCACAATGAGCAGTTCTTC	CAHGTGPHNEQFF
.	TRBD1	TRBJ1-5	TRBV4-1	TGCGCCAGCAGCCACCTGACAGGGACAAATCAGCCCCAGCATTTT	CASSHLTGTNQPQHF
.	.	TRBJ1-4	TRBV9	TGTGCCAGCAGCGTAGGGGAGTCTCGAAGGTGGGAAAAACTGTTTTTT	CASSVGESRRWEKLFF
few	TRBD1	TRBJ2-1	TRBV5-1	TGCGCCAGCAGTCCCACAGGGGTTCCCAATGAGCAGTTCTTC	CASSPTGVPNEQFF
.	TRBD1	TRBJ2-7	TRBV28	TGTGCCAGCCTTTCCCCCGATAAGACAGGGGCATACGAGCAGTACTTC	CASLSPDKTGAYEQYF
.	.	TRBJ1-4	TRBV28	TGTGCCAGCAGCCGCACAGGGTCCACTAATGAAAAACTGTTTTTT	CASSRTGSTNEKLFF
.	.	TRBJ1-5	TRBV30	TGTGCCTGGAGTGTAAGCAGGGTCAATCAGCCCCAGCATTTT	CAWSVSRVNQPQHF
.	TRBD1	TRBJ1-2	TRBV30	TGTGCCTGGAGTCTCAAGGGGGCGCATGGCTACACCTTC	CAWSLKGAHGYTF
.	.	TRBJ1-1	TRBV6-5	TGTGCCAGCAGTTACTTCGGAGGGTTGATCACTGAAGCTTTCTTT	CASSYFGGLITEAFF
once	TRBD1	TRBJ1-5	TRBV18	TGTGCCAGCTCACCCGGGACAGGGCCCAATCAGCCCCAGCATTTT	CASSPGTGPNQPQHF
.	TRBD1	TRBJ2-2	TRBV5-1	TGCGCCAGCAGTTCTACGCCGGGACAGGGACCTGGCGGGGAGCTGTTTTTT	CASSSTPGQGPGGELFF
few	.	TRBJ1-1	TRBV5-4	TGTGCCAGCAGCCCACAGGGAGCGCCCACTCACACTGAAGCTTTCTTT	CASSPQGAPTHTEAFF
.	.	TRBJ2-5	TRBV19	TGTGCCAGTAGTCCTAGGGGGAGCGGCAAAGAGACCCAGTACTTC	CASSPRGSGKETQYF
.	.	TRBJ1-2	TRBV27	TGTGCCAGCAGTTGGTCAGGGTTGGATGGCTACACCTTC	CASSWSGLDGYTF
.	.	TRBJ1-2	TRBV28	TGTGCCAGCAGCCAGGGATATCGAGGCTACACCTTC	CASSQGYRGYTF
.	TRBD2	TRBJ2-7	TRBV9	TGTGCCAGCAGCGGAGCGGGAGGGCTGTACGAGCAGTACTTC	CASSGAGGLYEQYF
.	TRBD1	TRBJ2-2	TRBV2	TGTGCCAGCAGGGGACAGGCAAACACCGGGGAGCTGTTTTTT	CASRGQANTGELFF
.	.	TRBJ1-5	TRBV5-1	TGCGCCAGCAGCCGCTTCCGTGAGTTTAGCAATCAGCCCCAGCATTTT	CASSRFREFSNQPQHF
few	TRBD2	TRBJ2-1	TRBV9	TGTGCCAGCAGCGCCTACCTCCCGGGACTAGCGGGAGATTACAATGAGCAGTTCTTC	CASSAYLPGLAGDYNEQFF
.	.	TRBJ1-2	TRBV19	TGTGCCAGTACCGACCCAGGGCATGGCTACACCTTC	CASTDPGHGYTF
.	.	TRBJ1-5	TRBV30	TGTGCCTGGTCCCCAGGGAGCAATCAGCCCCAGCATTTT	CAWSPGSNQPQHF
.	.	TRBJ2-3	TRBV18	TGTGCCAGCTCACCATCTACGTATAGCACAGATACGCAGTATTTT	CASSPSTYSTDTQYF
once	TRBD2	TRBJ2-1	TRBV28	TGTGCCAGTTTTAGGGCGGGAGGTTTTTACAATGAGCAGTTCTTC	CASFRAGGFYNEQFF
.	.	TRBJ2-7	TRBV27	TGTGCCAGCAGTTCGTCCTACGAGCAGTACTTC	CASSSSYEQYF
.	.	TRBJ2-7	TRBV5-6	TGTGCCAGCAGCCTGAGTTTAGGAGGGAGAACCTACGAGCAGTACTTC	CASSLSLGGRTYEQYF
.	TRBD2	TRBJ2-3	TRBV5-1	TGCGCCAGCAGCCCCCCCGGGACTAGCTATACGCAGTATTTT	CASSPPGTSYTQYF
.	.	TRBJ2-7	TRBV4-2	TGTGCCAGCAGCCAAGAGTTTCTAGCTTCCTACGAGCAGTACTTC	CASSQEFLASYEQYF
.	TRBD2	TRBJ2-2	TRBV7-3	TGTGCCAGCAGCCCCCCGGGTAGCGGGAGGGGAGGGGAGCTGTTTTTT	CASSPPGSGRGGELFF
.	TRBD1	TRBJ1-2	TRBV4-1	TGCGCCAGCAGCCCCGGGACAGCCACCAGCTATGGCTACACCTTC	CASSPGTATSYGYTF
.	.	TRBJ2-5	TRBV11-2	TGTGCCAGCACCCGTACCGAGGCGATGGAGACCCAGTACTTC	CASTRTEAMETQYF
few	.	TRBJ2-7	TRBV6-5	TGTGCCAGCAGCCCCCAAGGACTGGGGGACAACGAGCAGTACTTC	CASSPQGLGDNEQYF
.	TRBD1	TRBJ1-4	TRBV18	TGTGCCAGCTCACCGCCGGGACAGGCCGTAGGTGAAAAACTGTTTTTT	CASSPPGQAVGEKLFF
once	.	TRBJ2-7	TRBV7-9	TGTGCCAGCAGCTTAGCCCCCTCCTCAGGGACTGAGCAGTACTTC	CASSLAPSSGTEQYF
.	TRBD1	TRBJ1-2	TRBV5-1	TGCGCCAGCAGCTTGGCGGACAGGGATTCTGGCTACACCTTC	CASSLADRDSGYTF
once	.	TRBJ1-1	TRBV7-9	TGTGCCAGCAGCCCAAAGGCAGGGGTGCAGCCCACTGAAGCTTTCTTT	CASSPKAGVQPTEAFF
.	TRBD1	TRBJ1-1	TRBV5-4	TGTGCCAGCAGCAAAGGACAGGGTGGCACAAACACTGAAGCTTTCTTT	CASSKGQGGTNTEAFF
.	TRBD1	TRBJ1-6	TRBV4-1	TGCGCCAGCAGCCAAGATCTCCAGGGGGAGACCTATAATTCACCCCTCCACTTT	CASSQDLQGETYNSPLHF
.	.	TRBJ2-7	TRBV5-6	TGTGCCAGCAGTATTTTCTCCCCGAGCTCCTACGAGCAGTACTTC	CASSIFSPSSYEQYF
.	.	TRBJ1-2	TRBV19	TGTGGAAGCAGGGCCTCCTCTAACTATGGCTACACCTTC	CGSRASSNYGYTF
.	TRBD1	TRBJ2-6	TRBV27	TGTGCCAGCAGTTTGAGACCAGAACAGGGGGCGAGCTCTGGGGCCAACGTCCTGACTTTC	CASSLRPEQGASSGANVLTF
.	TRBD2	TRBJ2-7	TRBV28	TGTGCCAGCAGTAATGCACCCTTTAGCGGGATTGAAGAGCAGTACTTC	CASSNAPFSGIEEQYF
.	TRBD1	TRBJ1-5	TRBV2	TGTGCCAGCAGTATACAGGGGGCGCAGGGTCAGCCCCAGCATTTT	CASSIQGAQGQPQHF
.	TRBD1	TRBJ1-2	TRBV7-3	TGTGCCAGCAGCTTAAGGGGACAGGGGGCCATCCGGAGAGGCTACACCTTC	CASSLRGQGAIRRGYTF
.	.	TRBJ2-5	TRBV7-9	TGTGCCAGCAGCTTACCCGGAGGAACCCAGTACTTC	CASSLPGGTQYF
.	TRBD2	TRBJ2-2	TRBV7-9	TGTGCCAGCAGCAGGACTAGCGGGAGTAGCGGGGAGCTGTTTTTT	CASSRTSGSSGELFF
.	.	TRBJ2-3	TRBV18	TGTGCCAGCTCACCAGAGAGCCCAGATACGCAGTATTTT	CASSPESPDTQYF
.	.	TRBJ2-5	TRBV4-2	TGTGCCAGCAGCCAAGATAGGAGCGCGATAGGCCAAGAGACCCAGTACTTC	CASSQDRSAIGQETQYF
.	.	TRBJ1-6	TRBV30	TGTGCCTCGACTTGGGCGGGGGCTCCACCCCTCCACTTT	CASTWAGAPPLHF
.	TRBD1	TRBJ2-7	TRBV27	TGTGCCAGCAGAAAGACAGGGCCGTACGAGCAGTACTTC	CASRKTGPYEQYF
.	TRBD1	TRBJ2-5	TRBV12-5	TGTGCTAGTGGTTTGGGACAGGGGCTACAGACCCAGTACTTC	CASGLGQGLQTQYF
.	TRBD2	TRBJ2-7	TRBV29-1	TGCAGCCTCGCAAAGGAAGCGGGAGGCGAGCAGTACTTC	CSLAKEAGGEQYF
.	.	TRBJ2-1	TRBV2	TGTGCCAGCAGTGCGTCGACTACAAATGAGCAGTTCTTC	CASSASTTNEQFF
.	TRBD1	TRBJ2-5	TRBV27	TGTGCCAGCAGGCCCGACAGGGGAGCTTCTTACCAAGAGACCCAGTACTTC	CASRPDRGASYQETQYF
.	.	TRBJ2-7	TRBV14	TGTGCCAGCAGCCAAGGTCAGGGATCCTACGAGCAGTACTTC	CASSQGQGSYEQYF